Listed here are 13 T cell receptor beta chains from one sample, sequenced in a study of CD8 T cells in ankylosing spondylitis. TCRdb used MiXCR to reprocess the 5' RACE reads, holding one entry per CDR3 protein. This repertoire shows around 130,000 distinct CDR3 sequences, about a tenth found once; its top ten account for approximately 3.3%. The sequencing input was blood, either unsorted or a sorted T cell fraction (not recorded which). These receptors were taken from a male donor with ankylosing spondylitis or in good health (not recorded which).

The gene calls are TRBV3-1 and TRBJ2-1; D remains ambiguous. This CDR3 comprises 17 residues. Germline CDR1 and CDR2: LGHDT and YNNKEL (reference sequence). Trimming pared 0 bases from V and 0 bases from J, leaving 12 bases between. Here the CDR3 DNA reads TGTGCCAGCAGCCAAGATCTAAATCTTGGCTCCTACAATGAGCAGTTCTTC. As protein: CASSQDLNLGSYNEQFF.

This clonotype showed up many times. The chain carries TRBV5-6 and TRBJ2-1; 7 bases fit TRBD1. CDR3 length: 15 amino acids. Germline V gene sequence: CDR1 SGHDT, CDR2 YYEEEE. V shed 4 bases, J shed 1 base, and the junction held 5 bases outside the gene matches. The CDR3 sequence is CASSIGTASYNEQFF. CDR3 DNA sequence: TGTGCCAGCAGCATCGGGACAGCTTCCTACAATGAGCAGTTCTTC.

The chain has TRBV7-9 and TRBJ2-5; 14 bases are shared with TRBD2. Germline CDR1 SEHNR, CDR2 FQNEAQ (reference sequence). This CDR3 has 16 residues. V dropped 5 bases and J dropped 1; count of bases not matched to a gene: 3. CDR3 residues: CASSLGLAGAQETQYF. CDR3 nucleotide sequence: TGTGCCAGCAGCCTGGGACTAGCGGGAGCCCAAGAGACCCAGTACTTC.

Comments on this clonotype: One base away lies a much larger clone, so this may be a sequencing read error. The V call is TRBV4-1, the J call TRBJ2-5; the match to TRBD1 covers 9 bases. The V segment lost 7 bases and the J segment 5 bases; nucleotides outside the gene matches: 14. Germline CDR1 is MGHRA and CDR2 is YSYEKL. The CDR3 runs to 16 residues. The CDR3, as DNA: TGCGCCAGCACCAGGGCCGGGACAGGGTTCCATGAGACCCAGTACTTC. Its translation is CASTRAGTGFHETQYF.

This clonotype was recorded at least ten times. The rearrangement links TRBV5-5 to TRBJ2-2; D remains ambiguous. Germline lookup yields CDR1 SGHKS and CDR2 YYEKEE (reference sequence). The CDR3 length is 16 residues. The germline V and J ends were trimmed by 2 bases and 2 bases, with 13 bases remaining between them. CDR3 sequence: CASSLIYSSNTGELFF. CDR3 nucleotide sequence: TGTGCCAGCAGCTTAATATACTCCTCCAACACCGGGGAGCTGTTTTTT.

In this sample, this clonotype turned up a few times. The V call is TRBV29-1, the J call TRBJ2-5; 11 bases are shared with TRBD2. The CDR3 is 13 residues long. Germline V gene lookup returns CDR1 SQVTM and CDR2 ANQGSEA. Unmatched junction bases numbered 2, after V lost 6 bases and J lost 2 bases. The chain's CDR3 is CSVRTSGQETQYF. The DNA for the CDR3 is TGCAGCGTGAGGACTAGCGGGCAAGAGACCCAGTACTTC.

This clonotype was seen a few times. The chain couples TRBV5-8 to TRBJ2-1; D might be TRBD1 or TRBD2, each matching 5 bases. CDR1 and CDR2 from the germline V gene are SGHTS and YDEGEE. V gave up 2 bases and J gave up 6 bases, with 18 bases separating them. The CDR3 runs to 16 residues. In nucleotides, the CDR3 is TGTGCCAGCAGCTTTGATAACGGGGCCCAGGGCAATGAGCAGTTCTTC. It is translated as CASSFDNGAQGNEQFF.

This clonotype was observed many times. In DNA form, the CDR3 reads TGTGCCAGCAGCCGAGGGGGTGAGCAGTTCTTC. Translation: CASSRGGEQFF. The rearrangement joins TRBV14 to TRBJ2-1; D may be TRBD1 (6 bases). Looked up from germline, CDR1 is SGHDN and CDR2 is FVKESK. There are 11 residues in the CDR3. The ends were cut back, 4 bases at V and 9 bases at J, with 7 bases in the middle.

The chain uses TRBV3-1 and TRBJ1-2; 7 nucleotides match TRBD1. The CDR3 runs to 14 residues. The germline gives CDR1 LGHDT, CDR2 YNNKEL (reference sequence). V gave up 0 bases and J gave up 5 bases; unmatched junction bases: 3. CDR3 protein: CASSQDAGGYGYTF. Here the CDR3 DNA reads TGTGCCAGCAGCCAAGATGCAGGGGGGTATGGCTACACCTTC.

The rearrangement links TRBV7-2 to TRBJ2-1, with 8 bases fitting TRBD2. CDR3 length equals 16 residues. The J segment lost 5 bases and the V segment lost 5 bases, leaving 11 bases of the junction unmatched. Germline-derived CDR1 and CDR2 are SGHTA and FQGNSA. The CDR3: CASSEEGTRRNNEQFF. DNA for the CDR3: TGTGCCAGCAGCGAGGAAGGGACTAGACGAAACAATGAGCAGTTCTTC.

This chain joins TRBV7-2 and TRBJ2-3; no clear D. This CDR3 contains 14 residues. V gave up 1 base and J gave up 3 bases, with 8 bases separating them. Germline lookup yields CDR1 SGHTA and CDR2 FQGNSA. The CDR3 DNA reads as TGTGCCAGCAGCTTAGTGGTACGGACAGATACGCAGTATTTT. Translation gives CASSLVVRTDTQYF.

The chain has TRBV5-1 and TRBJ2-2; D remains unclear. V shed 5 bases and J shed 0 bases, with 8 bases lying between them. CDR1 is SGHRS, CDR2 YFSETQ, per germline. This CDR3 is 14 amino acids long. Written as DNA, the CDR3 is TGCGCCAGCAGGACGGACCCGAACACCGGGGAGCTGTTTTTT. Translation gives CASRTDPNTGELFF.

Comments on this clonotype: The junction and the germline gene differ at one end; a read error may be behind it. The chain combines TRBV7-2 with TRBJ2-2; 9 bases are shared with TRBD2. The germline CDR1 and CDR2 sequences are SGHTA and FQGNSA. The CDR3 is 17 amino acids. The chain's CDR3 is CASSLSLAGANTAELFF. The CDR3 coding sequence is TGTGCCAGCAGCCTCAGCTTAGCGGGAGCCAACACCGCGGAGCTGTTTTTT.